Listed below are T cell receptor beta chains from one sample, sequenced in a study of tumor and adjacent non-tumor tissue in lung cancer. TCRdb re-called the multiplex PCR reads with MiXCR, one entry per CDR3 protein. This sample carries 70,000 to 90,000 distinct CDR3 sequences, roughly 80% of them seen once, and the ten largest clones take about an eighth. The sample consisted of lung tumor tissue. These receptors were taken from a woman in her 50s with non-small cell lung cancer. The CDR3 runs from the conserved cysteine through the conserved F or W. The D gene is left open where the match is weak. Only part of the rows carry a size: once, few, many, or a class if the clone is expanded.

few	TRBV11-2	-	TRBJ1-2	TGTGCCAGTAGCTTAGCACGTACTAACTATGGGTACACCTTC	CASSLARTNYGYTF
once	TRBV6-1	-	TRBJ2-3	TGTGTCAGCAGTGAGTCTACTCCTAGCACAGATGCGCAGTATTTT	CVSSESTPSTDAQYF
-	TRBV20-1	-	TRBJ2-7	TGCAGTGCGCGGACAGACTATTCCTACGAGCAGTACTTC	CSARTDYSYEQYF
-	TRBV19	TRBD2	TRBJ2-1	TGTGCCAGAGGTATAATCTCCGGACTAGCGGACCACAATGAGCAGTTCTTC	CARGIISGLADHNEQFF
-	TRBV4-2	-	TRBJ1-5	TGTGCTAACGGCCAAGATAGGGGTCAGCCCCAGCATTTT	CANGQDRGQPQHF
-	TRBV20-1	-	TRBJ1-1	TGCAGTGCTAGAGACCCGGCCGTGAATACTGATGCTTTCTTT	CSARDPAVNTDAFF
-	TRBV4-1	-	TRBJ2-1	TGCGCCAGCAGCCAAGGGAACAGCGGGCCTTACAATGAGGAGTCCTTC	CASSQGNSGPYNEESF
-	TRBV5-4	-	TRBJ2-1	TGTGCCAGCAGCTTGGGGGCTCTGCTCCGTGGGGTGTTGGATGAGCAATTCTTC	CASSLGALLRGVLDEQFF
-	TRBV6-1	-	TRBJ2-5	TGTGCCAGCAGCGGACTAACTTCTATCCAAGAGACCCAGTACTTC	CASSGLTSIQETQYF
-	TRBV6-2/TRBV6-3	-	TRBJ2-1	TGTGCCAGCAGTCAGGACCGGAGCGGGCGGTTGAATGAGCAGTTCTTC	CASSQDRSGRLNEQFF
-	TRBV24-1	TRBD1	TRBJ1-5	TGTCCCACCAGTGCCGCTGGTCCAGGGGGCATTCAGCCCCAGCATTTT	CPTSAAGPGGIQPQHF
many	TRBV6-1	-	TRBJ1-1	TGTGCCAGCAGTGAATACAGGCACGCTGAAGCTTTCTTT	CASSEYRHAEAFF
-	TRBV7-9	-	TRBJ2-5	TGTACCAGCAGCTTAGGGGGAGGGGGAAATAAAGAGGCCCAGTACTTC	CTSSLGGGGNKEAQYF
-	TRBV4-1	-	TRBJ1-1	TGCGTCAGCAGCCAAGATCATTATAGGGCGAACACTGAAGCCTTCTTT	CVSSQDHYRANTEAFF
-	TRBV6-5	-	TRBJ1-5	TGTGCCAGCAGTAGGCGGAATAAGCCCCAACATTTT	CASSRRNKPQHF
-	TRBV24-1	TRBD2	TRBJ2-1	TGTGCCATCAGTGACCCCGGCGGAGCGGGGGGGAATGTGCAGTTCTTC	CAISDPGGAGGNVQFF
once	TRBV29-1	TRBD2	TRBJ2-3	TGTAGTGTTGAGCCTGGCGGGAGTGGCACAGATATGCAGTATTTT	CSVEPGGSGTDMQYF
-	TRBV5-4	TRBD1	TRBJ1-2	TGTGCCAGCATCCTGGTCAGGGGGTATGGCTACACCTTC	CASILVRGYGYTF
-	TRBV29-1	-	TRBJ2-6	TGCAGCGTTGCTCCAGCGAGCTCTGGGGCCAACGTCCTGACTTTC	CSVAPASSGANVLTF
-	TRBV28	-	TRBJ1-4	TGTGCCAGTACAGTGGGAACTAATGAAAAACCGTTTTTT	CASTVGTNEKPFF
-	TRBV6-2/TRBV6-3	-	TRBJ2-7	TGTGCCAACAGTTACTTGGGTCGGAGGGAGCAGTACTTC	CANSYLGRREQYF
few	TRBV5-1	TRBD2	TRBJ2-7	TGCGCCAGCAGCTTGTCCGGGACTAGCCGGAACGAGCAGTACTTC	CASSLSGTSRNEQYF
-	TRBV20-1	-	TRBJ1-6	TGCAGTGGTAGAGATAAAACAGAGGCATATAATTCACCACTCCACTTT	CSGRDKTEAYNSPLHF
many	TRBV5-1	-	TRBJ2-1	TGCGCCAGCAGCTTCGGTGGGGGGCGTAACAATGAGCAGTTCTTC	CASSFGGGRNNEQFF
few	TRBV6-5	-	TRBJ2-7	TGTATCAGCAGCGGCCGGACTACAGGCGTCGCCTACGAGCAGTACTTC	CISSGRTTGVAYEQYF
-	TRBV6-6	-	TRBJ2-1	TGTGGCAGTAGCTACGTTAGCGGAAACCTCTACAATGAGCAGTTCTTC	CGSSYVSGNLYNEQFF
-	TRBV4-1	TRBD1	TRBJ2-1	TGCGCCAGCAGCCAAGTATGGACAGGGGGAGAGTTCTTC	CASSQVWTGGEFF
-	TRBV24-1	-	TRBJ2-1	TGTGCCACCAGTAAGGCTAGCCGCAGATCCTACAGTGAGCAGTTCTTC	CATSKASRRSYSEQFF
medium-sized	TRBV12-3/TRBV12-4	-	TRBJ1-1	TGTGCCAGCAGTTCCCTTCGGGGGGGAGCTTTCTTT	CASSSLRGGAFF